The 3 T cell receptor beta chains below come from one sample, sequenced in a study of blood T cells in healthy people across ages. The second PCR ran about 6 to 11 cycles with a sample-barcoded 5' primer and J-beta primers. TCRdb called the 5' RACE reads again in MiXCR, with one record for every CDR3 protein. The profile covers 1 million to 1.2 million distinct CDR3 sequences, with approximately 38% appearing a single time and about an eighth taken by the ten largest. Sequencing used blood. The receptors originated from a man aged 18 to 35 in good health.

On this clonotype: At one of its ends the junction is not consistent with the germline gene, which may arise from a read error. The chain uses TRBV6-6 and TRBJ2-3; no firm D call. The CDR3 runs 17 residues. Germline CDR1 MNHNY, CDR2 SVGAGI (reference sequence). In DNA, the CDR3 is TGTGCCCGCAGTTATACCGTCCGGGCGTTCCTCCCAGATACGCAGTATTTT. Its translation is CARSYTVRAFLPDTQYF.

The genes are TRBV20-1 and TRBJ2-1, with 7 bases identical to TRBD1. CDR3 length: 14 residues. Germline V gene sequence: CDR1 DFQATT, CDR2 SNEGSKA (reference sequence). J was trimmed by 6 bases and V by 6 bases; bases with no gene match: 11. The CDR3 DNA follows: TGCAGTGCCCCAGGGACAGTAGAAATCAATGAGCAGTTCTTC. This sequence encodes CSAPGTVEINEQFF.

The chain recombines TRBV7-2 with TRBJ2-2; D is uncertain. The V and J ends lost 4 bases and 6 bases respectively, with 12 bases between them. This CDR3 has 14 amino acids. CDR1 is SGHTA, CDR2 FQGNSA, per germline. The CDR3 spells CASSSTGVSGELFF. The CDR3 coding sequence is TGTGCCAGCAGCTCGACTGGGGTTTCCGGGGAGCTGTTTTTT. The full variable domain, with the rest looked up from reference TRBV7-2 and TRBJ2-2, is GAGVSQSPSNKVTEKGKDVELRCDPISGHTALYWYRQSLGQGLEFLIYFQGNSAPDKSGLPSDRFSAERTGGSVSTLTIQRTQQEDSAVYLCASSSTGVSGELFFGEGSRLTVL.